The subject of this entry is one T cell receptor beta chain. This sample is part of a study of blood T cell repertoires in COVID-19. The wider study: Specimens from acute and convalescent COVID-19 originated in the United States, Italy and Spain. Sample material is recorded as cDNA or gDNA derived from T cells, B-cell-depleted T cells, or PBMCs.

The CDR3 is 14 amino acids. Trimming pared 2 bases from V and 4 bases from J, leaving 11 bases between. Germline V lookup: CDR1 MNHEY, CDR2 SVGAGI. Authors' analysis steps: Amplification of reference gene primers provided the estimated nucleated cell counts. This table comes from immunoSEQ multiplex PCR, and its TCRdb copy is limited to in-frame clones, with some not included. V and J calls and clone size are given by that table; D and trimming were obtained from the DNA. The top ten clones hold almost 1% of a sample with 150,000 or so clones, about 88% of them seen once. The chain carries TRBV6-5 and TRBJ1-1, with a possible D match to TRBD1 (6 bases). This TCR was recovered from a young man with acute or convalescent COVID-19. Sequenced material: peripheral blood. CDR3 protein: CASSYPGGGTEAFF. The CDR3 nucleotides read TGTGCCAGCAGTTACCCGGGGGGCGGCACTGAAGCTTTCTTT.